The rows below give T cell receptor beta chains drawn from one sample of a study of cytomegalovirus exposure and HLA in healthy donors. Sequencing used immunoSEQ multiplex PCR; TCRdb keeps in-frame clones, though not all of them. The repertoire table contains about 200,000 clones. Sequencing used PBMCs. The receptors originated from a girl aged 2 to 10 in good health and CMV-seropositive. The CDR3 runs from the conserved cysteine through the conserved F or W. D genes are given only for firm matches.

>TRBV5-6|.|TRBJ2-1
CASSLFLGSSYNEQFF
TGTGCCAGCAGCTTGTTTCTCGGGAGCTCCTACAATGAGCAGTTCTTC
>TRBV19|.|TRBJ1-4
CASRAGQSAFEYNEKLFF
TGTGCCAGTAGAGCTGGACAGTCGGCCTTTGAGTATAATGAAAAACTGTTTTTT
>TRBV28|TRBD2|TRBJ2-3
CASSLPGLLDTDTQYF
TGTGCCAGCAGTTTACCGGGACTACTAGACACAGATACGCAGTATTTT
>TRBV28|.|TRBJ1-1
CASSLGGGTEAFF
TGTGCCAGCAGTTTAGGTGGAGGAACTGAAGCTTTCTTT
>TRBV29-1|.|TRBJ2-7
CSVGGGPPGYEQYF
TGCAGCGTTGGCGGCGGGCCACCAGGCTACGAGCAGTACTTC
>TRBV28|.|TRBJ2-7
CASSFARTYEQYF
TGTGCCAGCAGTTTTGCCAGAACCTACGAGCAGTACTTC
>TRBV7-2|.|TRBJ2-7
CASSLTFNIYEQYF
TGTGCCAGCAGCTTGACTTTCAATATCTACGAGCAGTACTTC
>TRBV30|TRBD2|TRBJ2-1
CAWSVRWTSGSYEQFF
TGTGCCTGGAGTGTACGCTGGACTAGCGGGAGCTATGAGCAGTTCTTC
>TRBV27|.|TRBJ2-5
CASSFLQETQYF
TGTGCCAGCAGTTTTCTCCAAGAGACCCAGTACTTC
>TRBV7-2|.|TRBJ2-1
CASSRLVREQFF
TGTGCCAGCAGTCGACTTGTGCGAGAGCAGTTCTTC
>TRBV28|TRBD2|TRBJ2-1
CASSAYFGLAEGNEQFF
TGTGCCAGCAGTGCTTACTTTGGGCTAGCGGAAGGGAATGAGCAGTTCTTC
>TRBV28|TRBD2|TRBJ2-1
CASSTLLAGSSYNEQFF
TGTGCCAGCAGTACCTTACTAGCGGGGAGCTCCTACAATGAGCAGTTCTTC
>TRBV10-3|TRBD2|TRBJ2-5
CAISATGTSGLQETQYF
TGTGCCATCAGTGCCACCGGGACTAGCGGGTTGCAAGAGACCCAGTACTTC
>TRBV29-1|TRBD1|TRBJ2-7
CSVGWIRDRGRVGEQYF
TGCAGCGTTGGATGGATCCGGGACAGGGGGCGGGTGGGCGAGCAGTACTTC
>TRBV5-4|TRBD2|TRBJ2-1
CASRTIAGGYNEQFF
TGTGCCAGCAGGACGATAGCGGGAGGGTACAATGAGCAGTTCTTC
>TRBV4-1|.|TRBJ2-1
CASSQDVAVTNEQFF
TGCGCCAGCAGCCAAGATGTGGCGGTCACCAATGAGCAGTTCTTC
>TRBV5-1|TRBD1|TRBJ1-5
CASSPDRVNQPQHF
TGCGCCAGCAGCCCGGACAGGGTGAATCAGCCCCAGCATTTT
>TRBV6-1|TRBD2|TRBJ2-3
CASSGLAGGPDTQYF
TGTGCCAGCAGTGGACTAGCGGGAGGGCCAGATACGCAGTATTTT
>TRBV19|.|TRBJ1-2
CASSPSGYGYTF
TGTGCCAGTAGCCCCTCGGGGTACGGCTACACCTTC
>TRBV10-2|TRBD1|TRBJ1-2
CASREGTGGNYGYTF
TGCGCCAGCCGTGAGGGGACAGGGGGAAACTATGGCTACACCTTC
>TRBV27|TRBD2|TRBJ2-5
CASSFSYWRGGQETQYF
TGTGCCAGCAGTTTTAGTTATTGGAGGGGAGGGCAGGAGACCCAGTACTTC
>TRBV28|.|TRBJ1-4
CASRGEGRDINEKLFF
TGTGCCAGCAGAGGAGAGGGTCGAGACATTAACGAAAAACTGTTTTTT
>TRBV6-5|.|TRBJ1-1
CASTQRRGAGTEAFF
TGTGCCAGCACCCAAAGGCGGGGGGCGGGCACTGAAGCTTTCTTT